This is a list of T cell receptor beta chains from one sample in a study of T-cell memory formation after mild COVID-19. TCRdb ran MiXCR on the 5' RACE reads and lists one entry per CDR3 protein. The profile shows around 80,000 distinct CDR3 sequences, 14% of them singletons. The sequencing sample was made of PBMCs or a T cell subset sorted from them (not recorded which). The receptors here all came from an adult woman who had mild COVID-19 (a few samples of this study predate the infection). Cell type and time point are not known. Each CDR3 is given with its conserved first and last residue. A D gene is named only where the DNA matches it firmly. Size tells how often a clone was seen (once, few, many) or the class of an expanded clone, and some rows leave it out.

TRBV24-1	NA	TRBJ2-3	NA	TGTGCCACCAGTGATTTCTCCTTGACAGATACGCAGTATTTT	CATSDFSLTDTQYF
TRBV6-5	NA	TRBJ2-3	NA	TGTGCCAGCAGTCCCCTATCTGCAGCGCTGGCTAGCACAGATACGCAGTATTTT	CASSPLSAALASTDTQYF
TRBV29-1	NA	TRBJ1-1	NA	TGCAGCGGCGACGGAGAGAACACTGAAGCTTTCTTT	CSGDGENTEAFF
TRBV5-1	NA	TRBJ1-1	TRBD1	TGCGCCAGCAGCGCCGAGACAGGGGGCGGTGCCACTGAAGCTTTCTTT	CASSAETGGGATEAFF
TRBV4-3	NA	TRBJ2-7	NA	TGCGCCAGCAGCCAAGGAACGGGTTCAGGCTACGAGCAGTACTTC	CASSQGTGSGYEQYF
TRBV20-1	once	TRBJ2-3	TRBD2	TGCAGTGCCATGGGCCTAGCGGGAGGGCCTGGCACAGATACGCAGTATTTT	CSAMGLAGGPGTDTQYF
TRBV9	many	TRBJ1-2	TRBD1	TGTGCCAGCAGTGCCGGACAGGGACAGAACTATGGCTACACCTTC	CASSAGQGQNYGYTF
TRBV2	many	TRBJ2-7	TRBD1	TGTGCCAGCAGACAGGGGGACAACGAGCAGTACTTC	CASRQGDNEQYF
TRBV6-2/TRBV6-3	few	TRBJ2-7	TRBD2	TGTGCCAGCAGTTACGGGACTAGCGCACGCTACGAGCAGTACTTC	CASSYGTSARYEQYF
TRBV7-9	NA	TRBJ2-2	TRBD1	TGTGCCAGCAGCCGTCCTTTGGGGACAGCGAACACCGGGGAGCTGTTTTTT	CASSRPLGTANTGELFF
TRBV7-9	NA	TRBJ2-7	NA	TGTGCCAGCAGCTTTCCGGGTTTCTACGAGCAGTACTTC	CASSFPGFYEQYF
TRBV10-3	NA	TRBJ2-7	NA	TGTGCCATCAGTGAGGGGCAGGGTAGCTCCTACGAGCAGTACTTC	CAISEGQGSSYEQYF
TRBV9	few	TRBJ2-5	TRBD1	TGTGCCACCTCGACCGGGACAGTGGCTTTTGAGACCCAGTACTTC	CATSTGTVAFETQYF
TRBV5-1	NA	TRBJ2-3	TRBD1	TGCGCCAGCACCTATGGACAGGGGGCCACAGATACGCAGTATTTT	CASTYGQGATDTQYF
TRBV20-1	NA	TRBJ1-5	NA	TGCAGTGCTAGAGATTTAATGTTCTATCAGCCCCAGCATTTT	CSARDLMFYQPQHF
TRBV25-1	NA	TRBJ2-5	NA	TGTGACAGCAGTGTCCAGGAGGTAGAGACCCAGTACTTC	CDSSVQEVETQYF
TRBV5-1	few	TRBJ2-7	NA	TGCGCCAGCAGCTTGACCACAGGGAGACACTCCTACGAGCAGTACTTC	CASSLTTGRHSYEQYF
TRBV5-6	NA	TRBJ1-1	TRBD1	TGTGCCAGCAGCTTGCCGGACAGGGTTAACACTGAAGCTTTCTTT	CASSLPDRVNTEAFF
TRBV7-6	few	TRBJ2-1	TRBD2	TGTGCCAGCAGCTCGACTAGCCCCGAGGGCTCCTACAATGAGCAGTTCTTC	CASSSTSPEGSYNEQFF
TRBV29-1	NA	TRBJ2-2	NA	TGCAGCGTTGAAGTGGGGGGGCTAAACACCGGGGAGCTGTTTTTT	CSVEVGGLNTGELFF
TRBV10-3	NA	TRBJ1-4	TRBD1	TGTGCCATCAGACCGGGACAGGACAATGAAAAACTGTTTTTT	CAIRPGQDNEKLFF
TRBV7-2	NA	TRBJ2-7	TRBD1	TGTGCCAGCAGCTTTACAGGGGACCTCTCCTACGAGCAGTACTTC	CASSFTGDLSYEQYF
TRBV20-1	few	TRBJ2-7	NA	TGCAGTGCTAGAGATGAGGGGGGCGGAACCCTTTACGAGCAGTACTTC	CSARDEGGGTLYEQYF
TRBV7-9	NA	TRBJ1-5	NA	TGTGCCAGCAGCCCATCTAGCAATCAGCCCCAGCATTTT	CASSPSSNQPQHF
TRBV6-5	few	TRBJ2-5	NA	TGTGCCAGCAGTTACTCGGGGAGAACCAAAGAGACCCAGTACTTC	CASSYSGRTKETQYF
TRBV29-1	NA	TRBJ2-7	TRBD1	TGCAGCGTTGTCCCCCGGGGCGACAGGGCCGTTGGCGAGCAGTACTTC	CSVVPRGDRAVGEQYF
TRBV7-9	few	TRBJ2-7	NA	TGTGCCAGCAGCTCCATCACCGAGCAGTACTTC	CASSSITEQYF
TRBV20-1	NA	TRBJ1-5	NA	TGCAGTGCTAGAGAAGCCCCTTATAGCAATCAGCCCCAGCATTTT	CSAREAPYSNQPQHF